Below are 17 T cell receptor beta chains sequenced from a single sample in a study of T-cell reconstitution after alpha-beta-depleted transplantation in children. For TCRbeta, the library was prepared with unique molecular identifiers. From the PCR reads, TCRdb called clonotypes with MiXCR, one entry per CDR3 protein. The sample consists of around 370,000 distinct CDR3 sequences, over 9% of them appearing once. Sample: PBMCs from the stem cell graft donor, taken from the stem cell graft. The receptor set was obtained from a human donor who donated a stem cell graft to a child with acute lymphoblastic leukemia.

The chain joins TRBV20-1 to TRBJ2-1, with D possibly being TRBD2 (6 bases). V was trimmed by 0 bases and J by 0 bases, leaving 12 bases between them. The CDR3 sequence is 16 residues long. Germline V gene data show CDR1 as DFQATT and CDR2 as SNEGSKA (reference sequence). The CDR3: CSARDVVGGSYNEQFF. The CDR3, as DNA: TGCAGTGCTAGAGATGTGGTGGGGGGCTCCTACAATGAGCAGTTCTTC.

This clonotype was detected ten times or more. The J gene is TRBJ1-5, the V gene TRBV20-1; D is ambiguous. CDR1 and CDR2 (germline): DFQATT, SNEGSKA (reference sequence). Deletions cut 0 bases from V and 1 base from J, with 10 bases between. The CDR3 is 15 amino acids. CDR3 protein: CSARDAGKSNQPQHF. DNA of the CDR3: TGCAGTGCTAGAGATGCGGGCAAGAGCAATCAGCCCCAGCATTTT.

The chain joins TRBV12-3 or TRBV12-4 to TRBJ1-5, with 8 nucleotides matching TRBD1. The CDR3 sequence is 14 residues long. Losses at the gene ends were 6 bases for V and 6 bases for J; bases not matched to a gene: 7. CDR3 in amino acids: CASSRTGGAQPQHF. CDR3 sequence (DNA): TGTGCCAGCAGCCGCACAGGGGGTGCTCAGCCCCAGCATTTT.

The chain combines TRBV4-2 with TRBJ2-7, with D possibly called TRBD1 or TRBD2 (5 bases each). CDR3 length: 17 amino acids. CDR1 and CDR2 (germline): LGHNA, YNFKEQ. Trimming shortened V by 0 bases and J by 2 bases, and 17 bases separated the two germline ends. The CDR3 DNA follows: TGTGCCAGCAGCCAAGAGGGACCACGGCCCAACGCCTACGAGCAGTACTTC. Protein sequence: CASSQEGPRPNAYEQYF.

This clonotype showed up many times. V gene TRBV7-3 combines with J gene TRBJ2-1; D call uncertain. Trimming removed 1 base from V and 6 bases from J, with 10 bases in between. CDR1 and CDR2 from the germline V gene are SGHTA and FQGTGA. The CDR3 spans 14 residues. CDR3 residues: CASSLIYAVNEQFF. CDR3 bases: TGTGCCAGCAGCTTAATCTACGCGGTCAATGAGCAGTTCTTC.

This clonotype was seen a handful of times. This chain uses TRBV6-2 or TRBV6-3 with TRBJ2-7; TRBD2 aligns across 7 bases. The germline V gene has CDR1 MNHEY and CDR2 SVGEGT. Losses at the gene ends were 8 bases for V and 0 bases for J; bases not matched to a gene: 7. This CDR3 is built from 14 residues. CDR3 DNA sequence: TGTGCCAGCTCCGCTAGCGGCGACTCCTACGAGCAGTACTTC. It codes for CASSASGDSYEQYF.

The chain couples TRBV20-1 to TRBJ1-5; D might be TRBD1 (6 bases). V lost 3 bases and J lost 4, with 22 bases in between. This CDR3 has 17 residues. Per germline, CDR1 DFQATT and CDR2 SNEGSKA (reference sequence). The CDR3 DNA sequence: TGCAGTGCTAGGGGAGGGCTGGGACATCGGTCGAATCAGCCCCAGCATTTT. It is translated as CSARGGLGHRSNQPQHF.

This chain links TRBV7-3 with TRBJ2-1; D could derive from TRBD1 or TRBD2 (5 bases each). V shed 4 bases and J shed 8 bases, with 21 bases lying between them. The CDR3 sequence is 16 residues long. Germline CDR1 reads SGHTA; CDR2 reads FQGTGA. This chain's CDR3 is CASSSHLTGRGDEQFF. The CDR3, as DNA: TGTGCCAGCAGCTCACATCTCACGGGGCGCGGCGATGAGCAGTTCTTC.

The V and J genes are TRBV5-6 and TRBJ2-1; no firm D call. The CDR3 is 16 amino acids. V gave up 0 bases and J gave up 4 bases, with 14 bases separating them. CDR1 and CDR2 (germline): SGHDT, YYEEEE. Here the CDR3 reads CASSLERFKRYNEQFF. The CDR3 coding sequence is TGTGCCAGCAGCTTGGAACGGTTCAAACGGTACAATGAGCAGTTCTTC.

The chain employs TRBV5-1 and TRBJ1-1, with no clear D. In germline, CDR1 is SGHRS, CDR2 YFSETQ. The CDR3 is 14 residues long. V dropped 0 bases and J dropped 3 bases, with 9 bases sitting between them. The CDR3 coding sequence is TGCGCCAGCAGCTTGGGTGCGCAGTACACTGAAGCTTTCTTT. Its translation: CASSLGAQYTEAFF.

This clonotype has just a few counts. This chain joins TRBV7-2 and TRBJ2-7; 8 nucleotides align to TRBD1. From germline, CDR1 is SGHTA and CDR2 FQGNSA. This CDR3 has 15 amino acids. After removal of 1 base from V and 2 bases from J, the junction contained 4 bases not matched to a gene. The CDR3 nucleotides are TGTGCCAGCAGCTTAGATCAGGGGGCTCCCTACGAGCAGTACTTC. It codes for CASSLDQGAPYEQYF.

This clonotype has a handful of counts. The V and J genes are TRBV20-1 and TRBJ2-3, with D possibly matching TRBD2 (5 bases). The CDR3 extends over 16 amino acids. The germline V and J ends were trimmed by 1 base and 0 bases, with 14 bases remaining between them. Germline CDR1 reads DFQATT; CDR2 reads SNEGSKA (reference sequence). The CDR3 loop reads CSARGPEAASTDTQYF. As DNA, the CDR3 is TGCAGTGCTAGAGGTCCGGAAGCGGCCAGCACAGATACGCAGTATTTT.

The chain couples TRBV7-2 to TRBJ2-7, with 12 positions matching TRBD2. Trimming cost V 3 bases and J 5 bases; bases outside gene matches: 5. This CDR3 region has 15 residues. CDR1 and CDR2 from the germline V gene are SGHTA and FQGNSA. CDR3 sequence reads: CASSLRLAGVHEQYF. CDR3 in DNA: TGTGCCAGCAGCTTGAGACTAGCGGGAGTTCACGAGCAGTACTTC.

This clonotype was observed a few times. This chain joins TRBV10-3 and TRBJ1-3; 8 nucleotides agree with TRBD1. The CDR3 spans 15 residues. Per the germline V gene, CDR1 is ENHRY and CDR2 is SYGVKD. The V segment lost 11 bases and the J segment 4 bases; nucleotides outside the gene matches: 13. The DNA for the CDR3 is TGTGCCGCCCTGGTCAGGGGGCCGGACGGAAACACCATATATTTT. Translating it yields CAALVRGPDGNTIYF.

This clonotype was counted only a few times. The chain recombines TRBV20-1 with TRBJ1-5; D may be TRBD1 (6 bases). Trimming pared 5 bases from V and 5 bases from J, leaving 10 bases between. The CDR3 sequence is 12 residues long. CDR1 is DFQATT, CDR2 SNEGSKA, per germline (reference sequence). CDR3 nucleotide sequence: TGCAGTGCTCGGACAGCTGATCAGCCCCAGCATTTT. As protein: CSARTADQPQHF.

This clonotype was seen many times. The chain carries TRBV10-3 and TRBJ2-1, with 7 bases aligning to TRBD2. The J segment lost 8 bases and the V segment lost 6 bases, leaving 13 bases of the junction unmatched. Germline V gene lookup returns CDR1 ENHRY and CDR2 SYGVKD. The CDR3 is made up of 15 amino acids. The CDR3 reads CAISPSGPERDEQFF. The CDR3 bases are TGTGCCATCAGCCCTAGCGGACCGGAGAGAGATGAGCAGTTCTTC.

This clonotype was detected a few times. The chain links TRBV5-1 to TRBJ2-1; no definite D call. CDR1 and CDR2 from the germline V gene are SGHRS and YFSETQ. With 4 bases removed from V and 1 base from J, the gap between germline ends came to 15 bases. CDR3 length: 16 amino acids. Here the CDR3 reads CASSPLTRLSYNEQFF. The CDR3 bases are TGCGCCAGCAGCCCTCTTACACGTTTGTCCTACAATGAGCAGTTCTTC.